This TCR beta chain was profiled in a study of blood T cell repertoires in COVID-19. For the study at large: Sites in the United States, Italy and Spain provided acute and convalescent COVID-19 samples. PBMCs, B-cell-depleted T cells, or T cells were the source of the cDNA or gDNA that made up the material.

This clone showed up just a few times. Original analysis: Nucleated cell number was recorded as an estimate derived from reference gene primer amplification. The assay was immunoSEQ multiplex PCR, and TCRdb's table has in-frame clones only and misses some. V and J calls and clone size are as listed in that table; D and trimming were resolved from the DNA. The sample yields 200,000 to 250,000 clones, roughly 83% seen once. V lost 4 bases and J 8 bases, leaving 8 bases between the germline ends. The CDR3 is 11 amino acids. Germline CDR1 is MGHDK and CDR2 is SYGVNS. V and J are TRBV25-1 and TRBJ1-2, with D unclear. Sequencing was done on a sample of peripheral blood. The receptor's source is a woman aged 50 to 60 with acute or convalescent COVID-19. As DNA, the CDR3 is TGTGCCAGCAGTGCTACTATGGGCTACACCTTC. Amino acids: CASSATMGYTF.